Sequencing of this T cell receptor beta chain was carried out in a study of cytomegalovirus exposure and HLA in healthy donors. The data were produced by immunoSEQ multiplex PCR, yet TCRdb's version contains in-frame clones alone and is incomplete. Of 90,000 to 150,000 clones listed, roughly 88% are singletons. The germline V gene encodes CDR1 SGHDN and CDR2 FVKESK. The CDR3 is made up of 14 amino acids. V lost 5 bases to trimming and J lost 4 bases, with 12 bases between them. This TCR came from a man aged 18 to 30 in good health and CMV-seronegative. Sequencing input: PBMCs. The chain joins TRBV14 to TRBJ2-1; maybe TRBD2 (6 bases). The CDR3 here is CASSGAGPYNEQFF. CDR3 DNA: TGTGCCAGCAGCGGTGCGGGGCCATACAATGAGCAGTTCTTC.